This TCR beta chain originates from a study of blood T cell repertoires in COVID-19. This CDR3 contains 17 residues. Trimming removed 2 bases at V and 0 bases at J, with 16 bases between. CDR1 MDHEN and CDR2 SYDVKM come from the germline V gene. TCRdb's copy holds only in-frame clones and misses some; the assay was immunoSEQ multiplex PCR. The table includes 400,000 to 450,000 clones, 90% detected once. Sequences were obtained from PBMCs or T cells enriched from blood (not recorded which). The source of this sequence is a man aged 18 to 29 who had recovered from COVID-19. This sequence joins TRBV28 and TRBJ1-1; tentative D call: TRBD1 (6 bases). This CDR3 is CASSLQPTGAMNTEAFF. Written as DNA, the CDR3 is TGTGCCAGCAGTTTACAGCCGACAGGAGCCATGAACACTGAAGCTTTCTTT.